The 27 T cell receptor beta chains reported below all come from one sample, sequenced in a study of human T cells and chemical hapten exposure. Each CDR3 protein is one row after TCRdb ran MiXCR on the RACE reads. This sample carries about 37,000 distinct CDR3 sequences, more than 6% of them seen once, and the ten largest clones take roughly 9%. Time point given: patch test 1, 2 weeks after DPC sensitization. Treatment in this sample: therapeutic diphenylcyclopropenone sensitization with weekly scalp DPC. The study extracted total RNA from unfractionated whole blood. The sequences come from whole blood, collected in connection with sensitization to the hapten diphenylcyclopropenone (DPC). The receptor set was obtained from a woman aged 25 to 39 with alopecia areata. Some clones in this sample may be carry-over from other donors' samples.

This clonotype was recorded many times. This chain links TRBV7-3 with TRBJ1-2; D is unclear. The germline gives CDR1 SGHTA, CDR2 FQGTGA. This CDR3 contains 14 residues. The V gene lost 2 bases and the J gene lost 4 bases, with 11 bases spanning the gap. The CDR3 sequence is CASSLYPGSYGYTF. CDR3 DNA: TGTGCCAGCAGCTTATATCCGGGGTCCTATGGCTACACCTTC.

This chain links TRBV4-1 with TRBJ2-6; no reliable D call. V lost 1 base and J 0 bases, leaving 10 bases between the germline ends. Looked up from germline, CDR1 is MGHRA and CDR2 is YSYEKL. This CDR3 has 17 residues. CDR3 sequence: CASSQVIWGSGANVLTF. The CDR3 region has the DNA TGCGCCAGCAGCCAAGTCATATGGGGCTCTGGGGCCAACGTCCTGACTTTC.

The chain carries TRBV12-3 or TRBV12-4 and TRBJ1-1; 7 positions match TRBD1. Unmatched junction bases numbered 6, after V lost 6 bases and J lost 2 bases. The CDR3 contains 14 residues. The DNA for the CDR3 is TGTGCCAGCAGGGTAAGACAGGGTAACACTGAAGCTTTCTTT. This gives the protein CASRVRQGNTEAFF.

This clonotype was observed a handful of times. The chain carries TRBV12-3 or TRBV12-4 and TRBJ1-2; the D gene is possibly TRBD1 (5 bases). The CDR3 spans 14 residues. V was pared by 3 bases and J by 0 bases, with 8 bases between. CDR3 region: CASSLGRANYGYTF. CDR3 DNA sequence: TGTGCCAGCAGTTTGGGCAGGGCTAACTATGGCTACACCTTC.

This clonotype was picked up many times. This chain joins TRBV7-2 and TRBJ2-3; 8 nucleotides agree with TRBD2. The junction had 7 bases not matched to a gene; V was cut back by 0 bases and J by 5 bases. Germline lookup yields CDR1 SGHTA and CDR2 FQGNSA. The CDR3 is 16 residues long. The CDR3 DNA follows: TGTGCCAGCAGCTTAGCGGCGGGGGGAGGGAGAGATACGCAGTATTTT. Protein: CASSLAAGGGRDTQYF.

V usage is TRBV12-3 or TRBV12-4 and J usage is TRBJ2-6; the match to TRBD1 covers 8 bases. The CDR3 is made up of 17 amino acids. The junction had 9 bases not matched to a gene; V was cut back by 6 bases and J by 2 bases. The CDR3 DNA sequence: TGTGCCAGCAGGCCAGCAGGGGGCTCCGCTGGGGCCAACGTCCTGACTTTC. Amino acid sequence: CASRPAGGSAGANVLTF.

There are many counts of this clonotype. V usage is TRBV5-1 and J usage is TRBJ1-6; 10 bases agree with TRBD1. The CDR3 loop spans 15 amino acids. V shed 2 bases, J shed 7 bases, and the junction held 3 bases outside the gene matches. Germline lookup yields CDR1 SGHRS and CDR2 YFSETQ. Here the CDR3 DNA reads TGCGCCAGCAGCTTTGGACAGGGGGACAATTCACCCCTCCACTTT. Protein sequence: CASSFGQGDNSPLHF.

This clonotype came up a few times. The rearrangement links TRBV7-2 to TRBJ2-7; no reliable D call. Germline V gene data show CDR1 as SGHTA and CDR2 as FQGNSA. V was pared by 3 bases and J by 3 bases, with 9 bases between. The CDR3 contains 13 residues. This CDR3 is CASSLGQRYEQYF. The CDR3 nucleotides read TGTGCCAGCAGCTTGGGCCAGCGCTACGAGCAGTACTTC.

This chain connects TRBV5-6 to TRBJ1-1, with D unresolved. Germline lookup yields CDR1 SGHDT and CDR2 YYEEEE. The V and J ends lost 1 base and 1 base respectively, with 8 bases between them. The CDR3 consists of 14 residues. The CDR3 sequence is CASSLFGENTEAFF. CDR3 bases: TGTGCCAGCAGCTTGTTCGGGGAGAACACTGAAGCTTTCTTT.

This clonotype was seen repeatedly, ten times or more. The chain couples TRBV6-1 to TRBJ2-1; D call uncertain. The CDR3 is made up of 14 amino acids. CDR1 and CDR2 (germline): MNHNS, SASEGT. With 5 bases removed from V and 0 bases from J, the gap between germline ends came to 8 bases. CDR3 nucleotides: TGTGCCAGCAGTACGAGTAGCTCCTACAATGAGCAGTTCTTC. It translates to CASSTSSSYNEQFF.

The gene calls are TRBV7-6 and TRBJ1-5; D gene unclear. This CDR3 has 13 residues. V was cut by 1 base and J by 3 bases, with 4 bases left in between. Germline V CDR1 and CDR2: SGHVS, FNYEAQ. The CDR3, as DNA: TGTGCCAGCAGCTTAGAACACAATCAGCCCCAGCATTTT. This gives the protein CASSLEHNQPQHF.

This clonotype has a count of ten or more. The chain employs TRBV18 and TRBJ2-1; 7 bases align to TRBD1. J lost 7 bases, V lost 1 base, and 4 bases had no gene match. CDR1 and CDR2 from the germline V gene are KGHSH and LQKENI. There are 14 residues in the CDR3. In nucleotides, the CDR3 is TGTGCCAGCTCACCACTAGGGGGCCAGAATGAGCAGTTCTTC. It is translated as CASSPLGGQNEQFF.

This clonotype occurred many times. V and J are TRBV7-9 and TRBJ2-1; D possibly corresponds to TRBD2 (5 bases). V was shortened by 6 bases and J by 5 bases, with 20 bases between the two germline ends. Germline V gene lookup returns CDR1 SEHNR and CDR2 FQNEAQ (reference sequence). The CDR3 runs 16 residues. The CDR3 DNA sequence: TGTGCCAGCAGACTCCTAAGAGGGAATAGCGACAATGAGCAGTTCTTC. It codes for CASRLLRGNSDNEQFF.

The CDR3 sequence is CASSQTGTGIATGELFF. DNA for the CDR3: TGTGCCAGCAGCCAGACCGGGACAGGGATTGCGACCGGGGAGCTGTTTTTT. The rearrangement joins TRBV7-2 to TRBJ2-2, with 9 bases matching TRBD1. V lost 5 bases to trimming and J lost 5 bases; unmatched junction nucleotides: 12. Germline CDR1 SGHTA, CDR2 FQGNSA. CDR3 size: 17 residues.

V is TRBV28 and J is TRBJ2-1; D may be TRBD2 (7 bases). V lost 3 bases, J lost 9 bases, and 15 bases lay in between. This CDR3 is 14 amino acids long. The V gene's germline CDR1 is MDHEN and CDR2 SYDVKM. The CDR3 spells CASSFVGGHAEQFF. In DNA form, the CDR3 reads TGTGCCAGCAGTTTCGTGGGGGGGCACGCTGAGCAGTTCTTC.

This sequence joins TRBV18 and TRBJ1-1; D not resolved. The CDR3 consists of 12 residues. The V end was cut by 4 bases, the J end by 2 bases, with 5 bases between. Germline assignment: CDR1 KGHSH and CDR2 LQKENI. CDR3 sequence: CASSRTNTEAFF. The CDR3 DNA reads TGTGCCAGCTCACGCACTAACACTGAAGCTTTCTTT.

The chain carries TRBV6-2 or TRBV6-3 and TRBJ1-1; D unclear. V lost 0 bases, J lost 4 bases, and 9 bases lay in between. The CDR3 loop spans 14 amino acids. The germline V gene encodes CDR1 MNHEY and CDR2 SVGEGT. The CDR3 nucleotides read TGTGCCAGCAGTTACTCCGAGGGTGTCACTGAAGCTTTCTTT. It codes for CASSYSEGVTEAFF.

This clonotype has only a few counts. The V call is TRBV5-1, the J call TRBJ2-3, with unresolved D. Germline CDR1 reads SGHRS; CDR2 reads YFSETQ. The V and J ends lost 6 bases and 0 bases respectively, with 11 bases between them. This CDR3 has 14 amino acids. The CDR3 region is CASIGGTSTDTQYF. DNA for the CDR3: TGCGCCAGCATCGGTGGCACGAGCACAGATACGCAGTATTTT.

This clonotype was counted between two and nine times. The CDR3 is CACHTGVRYEQYF. CDR3 in DNA: TGTGCCTGTCACACAGGGGTACGATACGAGCAGTACTTC. The chain carries TRBV30 and TRBJ2-7; 7 nucleotides agree with TRBD1. V trimming: 6 bases; J trimming: 4 bases; junction bases outside the gene matches: 9. Germline loops: CDR1 GTSNPN, CDR2 SVGIG (reference sequence). This CDR3 has 13 residues.

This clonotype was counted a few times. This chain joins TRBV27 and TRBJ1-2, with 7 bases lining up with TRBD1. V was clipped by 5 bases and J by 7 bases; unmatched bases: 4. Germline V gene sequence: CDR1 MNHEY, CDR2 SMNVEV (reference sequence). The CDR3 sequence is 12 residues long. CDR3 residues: CASSPTGFGYTF. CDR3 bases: TGTGCCAGCAGTCCGACAGGGTTTGGCTACACCTTC.

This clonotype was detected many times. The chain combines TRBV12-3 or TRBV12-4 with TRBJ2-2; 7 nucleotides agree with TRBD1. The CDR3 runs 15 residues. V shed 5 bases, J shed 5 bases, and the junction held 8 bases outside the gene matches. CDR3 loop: CASSLRTGRTGELFF. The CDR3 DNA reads TGTGCCAGCAGTCTACGGACAGGAAGAACCGGGGAGCTGTTTTTT.

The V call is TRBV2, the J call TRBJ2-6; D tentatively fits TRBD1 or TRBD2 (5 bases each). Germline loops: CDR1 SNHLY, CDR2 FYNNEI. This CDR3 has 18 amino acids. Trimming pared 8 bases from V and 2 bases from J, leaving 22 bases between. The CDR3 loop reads CASSNRDAASAGANVLTF. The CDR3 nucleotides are TGTGCCAGCTCGAACCGGGACGCCGCGTCCGCTGGGGCCAACGTCCTGACTTTC.

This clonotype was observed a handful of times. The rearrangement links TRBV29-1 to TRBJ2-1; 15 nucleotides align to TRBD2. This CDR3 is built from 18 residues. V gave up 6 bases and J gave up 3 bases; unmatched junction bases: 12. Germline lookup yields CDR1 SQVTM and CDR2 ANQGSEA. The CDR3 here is CSVAGTSGGIGFYNEQFF. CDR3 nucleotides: TGCAGCGTGGCGGGGACTAGCGGGGGGATCGGTTTCTACAATGAGCAGTTCTTC.

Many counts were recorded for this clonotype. CDR3 loop: CASSFWVTGELFF. Here the CDR3 DNA reads TGTGCCAGCAGTTTTTGGGTCACCGGGGAGCTGTTTTTT. This rearrangement joins TRBV12-3 or TRBV12-4 to TRBJ2-2, with D hard to call. Trimming removed 3 bases from V and 4 bases from J, with 6 bases in between. The CDR3 sequence is 13 residues long.

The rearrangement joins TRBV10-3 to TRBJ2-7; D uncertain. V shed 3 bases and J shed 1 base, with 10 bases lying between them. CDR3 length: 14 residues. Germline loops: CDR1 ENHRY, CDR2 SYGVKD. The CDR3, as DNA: TGTGCCATCAGTGATTTCGGCCGATCCTACGAGCAGTACTTC. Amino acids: CAISDFGRSYEQYF.

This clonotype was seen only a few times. The CDR3 nucleotides read TGTGCCAGCAGTTCTCACCCGCTTCCCTACGAGCAGTACTTC. Protein sequence: CASSSHPLPYEQYF. The gene calls are TRBV28 and TRBJ2-7; no definite D call. The germline gives CDR1 MDHEN, CDR2 SYDVKM. Trimming took 4 bases from V and 2 from J, leaving 12 bases between them. CDR3 length: 14 amino acids.

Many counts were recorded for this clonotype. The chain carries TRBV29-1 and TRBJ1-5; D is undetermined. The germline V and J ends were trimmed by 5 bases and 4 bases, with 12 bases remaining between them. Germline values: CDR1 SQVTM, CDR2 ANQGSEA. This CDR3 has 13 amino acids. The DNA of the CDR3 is TGCAGCGTTTTAGAGGGAGGGAATCAGCCCCAGCATTTT. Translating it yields CSVLEGGNQPQHF.